This T cell receptor beta chain was identified during a study of identical twins. General study findings and limits: A lower insertion count was a feature of abundant cord blood beta clonotypes, with no such feature in memory repertoires. In monozygotic twins, models underestimated the sharing of out-of-frame TCR alpha. For zero-insertion analyses, partial confounding could come from invariant MAIT and iNKT cells. Shared out-of-frame alpha sequences (those common to twins) showed excess low generation probability.

A single record per CDR3 protein comes from TCRdb applying MiXCR to the 5' RACE reads. The data contain hundreds of thousands of distinct CDR3 sequences, roughly 6.2% of them singletons. Comment on this clonotype: As yet, its antigen is unknown. A read error may account for a junction end that differs from germline.

This CDR3 has 14 amino acids. The sample consisted of naive T cells sorted from blood. The chain joins TRBV12-3 or TRBV12-4 to TRBJ2-1, with 8 bases that match TRBD1. The sequence derives from a man younger than 35 in good health. The CDR3 nucleotides are TGTACCAGCCGCGGACAGGGAATCGGCAATGAGCAGTTCTTC. It specifies CTSRGQGIGNEQFF.